Below are 18 T cell receptor beta chains sequenced from a single sample in a study of CD8 T cells in ankylosing spondylitis. Their target antigens are unknown. TCRdb re-analysed the 5' RACE reads in MiXCR, keeping a single row per CDR3 protein. The top ten clones hold 0.89% of a sample with about 450,000 distinct CDR3 sequences, roughly a quarter of them seen once. Study-wide results and limits: Ankylosing spondylitis blood seemed to carry a telltale TCR beta motif made of eight highly homologous variants.

Material for sequencing was blood, either unsorted or a sorted T cell fraction (not recorded which). These receptors all stem from a male donor with ankylosing spondylitis.

V is TRBV5-1 and J is TRBJ1-1; the D gene is possibly TRBD1 (5 bases). The germline V and J ends were trimmed by 1 base and 6 bases, with 16 bases remaining between them. This CDR3 comprises 15 residues. The V gene's germline CDR1 is SGHRS and CDR2 YFSETQ. The CDR3 region is CASSLPPGGDPEAFF. CDR3 nucleotide sequence: TGCGCCAGCAGCTTGCCGCCGGGGGGAGATCCTGAAGCTTTCTTT.

The gene calls are TRBV10-3 and TRBJ2-3, with a possible D match to TRBD2 (6 bases). CDR3 length: 14 residues. V lost 9 bases, J lost 2 bases, and 15 bases lay in between. Germline V gene data show CDR1 as ENHRY and CDR2 as SYGVKD. The CDR3 bases are TGTGCCATAGGACGGGAGTTTGACACAGATACGCAGTATTTT. It encodes CAIGREFDTDTQYF.

The chain carries TRBV29-1 and TRBJ1-4, with a tentative D call TRBD1 (6 bases). Germline lookup yields CDR1 SQVTM and CDR2 ANQGSEA. This CDR3 contains 13 residues. Trimming shortened V by 3 bases and J by 6 bases, and 11 bases separated the two germline ends. The CDR3 spells CSVEAGAYEKLFF. The DNA of the CDR3 is TGCAGCGTTGAGGCGGGGGCTTATGAAAAACTGTTTTTT.

This rearrangement joins TRBV2 to TRBJ1-5; D ambiguous. Germline V gives CDR1 SNHLY, CDR2 FYNNEI. CDR3 size: 15 residues. Trimming pared 0 bases from V and 9 bases from J, leaving 15 bases between. This CDR3 reads CASSEARPSIRPQHF. CDR3 sequence (DNA): TGTGCCAGCAGTGAAGCGCGGCCCAGTATTCGGCCCCAGCATTTT.

The V call is TRBV20-1, the J call TRBJ1-2; 9 bases fit TRBD1. This CDR3 is built from 15 residues. J was trimmed by 3 bases and V by 3 bases; bases with no gene match: 8. Per germline, CDR1 DFQATT and CDR2 SNEGSKA (reference sequence). The CDR3 loop reads CSASPGQGYDYGYTF. DNA of the CDR3: TGCAGTGCTAGCCCGGGACAGGGATACGACTATGGCTACACCTTC.

This clonotype was recorded many times. The V and J genes are TRBV3-1 and TRBJ2-2; D is unresolved. Germline-derived CDR1 and CDR2 are LGHDT and YNNKEL (reference sequence). The V end lost 2 bases, the J end lost 2 bases, and 9 bases lay between the germline ends. The CDR3 has 15 residues. The CDR3 region is CASSQFPRNTGELFF. DNA for the CDR3: TGTGCCAGCAGCCAATTTCCTAGAAACACCGGGGAGCTGTTTTTT.

This clonotype was observed a handful of times. The chain couples TRBV29-1 to TRBJ1-1; a weak D match, TRBD1 (6 bases). Germline CDR1 and CDR2: SQVTM and ANQGSEA. The CDR3 totals 14 residues. V was shortened by 3 bases and J by 5 bases, with 16 bases between the two germline ends. This CDR3 reads CSVEAGGLGTEAFF. CDR3 sequence (DNA): TGCAGCGTTGAGGCCGGGGGGCTGGGGACTGAAGCTTTCTTT.

This clonotype has a handful of counts. CDR3 nucleotides: TGTGCCATCAGTGATAAGAGGTACCAAGAGACCCAGTACTTC. Translating it yields CAISDKRYQETQYF. The chain uses TRBV10-3 and TRBJ2-5; D gene ambiguous. This CDR3 is 14 amino acids long. Looked up from germline, CDR1 is ENHRY and CDR2 is SYGVKD. The V and J ends lost 3 bases and 0 bases respectively, with 8 bases between them.

This clonotype has a handful of counts. This sequence joins TRBV29-1 and TRBJ2-5; D is possibly TRBD2 (6 bases). Trimming removed 7 bases from V and 1 base from J, with 13 bases in between. Germline V gene lookup returns CDR1 SQVTM and CDR2 ANQGSEA. This CDR3 is 13 amino acids long. CDR3 nucleotides: TGCAGCGCGGGTAGGACTACCCAAGAGACCCAGTACTTC. This codes for CSAGRTTQETQYF.

The gene calls are TRBV4-1 and TRBJ2-3, with 8 bases lining up with TRBD1. Germline loops: CDR1 MGHRA, CDR2 YSYEKL. The CDR3 runs 14 residues. With 4 bases clipped from V and 6 bases from J, the junction kept 6 bases outside the gene matches. The CDR3 here is CASSLFRGHDTQYF. The CDR3 region has the DNA TGCGCCAGCAGCCTATTCAGGGGGCACGATACGCAGTATTTT.

This clonotype came up a few times. The genes are TRBV7-9 and TRBJ2-1, with 7 bases matching TRBD2. Germline CDR1 reads SEHNR; CDR2 reads FQNEAQ (reference sequence). CDR3 length: 13 amino acids. With V trimmed by 5 bases and J by 10 bases, 8 bases remained unmatched. The CDR3 nucleotides read TGTGCCAGCAGCCCAGCGGGACTATGGGAGCAGTTCTTC. It specifies CASSPAGLWEQFF.

The chain combines TRBV29-1 with TRBJ2-2; D perhaps matches TRBD1 (6 bases). The CDR3 loop spans 14 amino acids. The germline V gene has CDR1 SQVTM and CDR2 ANQGSEA. V was cut by 2 bases and J by 6 bases, with 13 bases left in between. CDR3: CSVEQGSAAGELFF. The CDR3 nucleotides are TGCAGCGTTGAACAGGGGAGTGCGGCCGGGGAGCTGTTTTTT.

V usage is TRBV7-9 and J usage is TRBJ1-2; 8 bases are shared with TRBD1. This CDR3 has 15 residues. Losses at the gene ends were 5 bases for V and 4 bases for J; bases not matched to a gene: 9. CDR1 is SEHNR, CDR2 FQNEAQ, per germline (reference sequence). The CDR3 is CASSPPDREAYGYTF. The CDR3 nucleotides are TGTGCCAGCAGCCCTCCGGACAGGGAGGCCTATGGCTACACCTTC.

This clonotype has just a few counts. The rearrangement joins TRBV6-5 to TRBJ1-6; 7 nucleotides align to TRBD1. After removal of 0 bases from V and 7 bases from J, the junction contained 6 bases not matched to a gene. Germline-derived CDR1 and CDR2 are MNHEY and SVGAGI. The CDR3 is 16 residues long. CDR3 DNA sequence: TGTGCCAGCAGTTACTCCCAGGACAGGCGAAATTCACCCCTCCACTTT. Its translation: CASSYSQDRRNSPLHF.

This CDR3 reads CASSLERAANYGYTF. DNA of the CDR3: TGTGCCAGCAGTTTGGAGAGAGCAGCTAACTATGGCTACACCTTC. The chain links TRBV6-5 to TRBJ1-2; D is unresolved. The CDR3 runs 15 residues. Germline CDR1 and CDR2: MNHEY and SVGAGI. V gave up 4 bases and J gave up 0 bases, with 12 bases separating them.

The chain uses TRBV6-5 and TRBJ2-1; a possible D gene is TRBD2 (6 bases). From germline, CDR1 is MNHEY and CDR2 SVGAGI. V was cut by 6 bases and J by 4 bases, with 22 bases left in between. The CDR3 runs 17 residues. For the CDR3, the DNA is TGTGCCAGCAGCTACAAACCACCGGGAGCTGGGTACAATGAGCAGTTCTTC. Translation: CASSYKPPGAGYNEQFF.

The rearrangement links TRBV24-1 to TRBJ2-7; TRBD2 agrees at 8 bases. The V gene's germline CDR1 is KGHDR and CDR2 SFDVKD. V lost 0 bases to trimming and J lost 3 bases; unmatched junction nucleotides: 9. The CDR3 has 17 amino acids. This CDR3 is CATSDLVVAGPDYEQYV. The DNA of the CDR3 is TGTGCCACCAGTGATTTGGTGGTAGCGGGGCCAGACTACGAGCAGTACGTC.

This clonotype was seen more than once but under ten times. The chain links TRBV11-2 to TRBJ2-1; D not certain. Trimming pared 0 bases from V and 0 bases from J, leaving 6 bases between. Germline CDR1 reads SGHAT; CDR2 reads FQNNGV. CDR3 length equals 15 residues. DNA for the CDR3: TGTGCCAGCAGCTTAGACCAGAGCTCCTACAATGAGCAGTTCTTC. It encodes CASSLDQSSYNEQFF.